This T cell receptor (beta chain) was sequenced in a study of T cells in tuberculosis. Study as a whole: In South Africa, adults with active tuberculosis were compared with IGRA-negative and latently infected IGRA-positive adolescents. Within 7 days of starting treatment, or before, PBMC were stored.

This CDR3 has 15 residues. The germline V gene has CDR1 SEHNR and CDR2 FQNEAQ (reference sequence). V lost 5 bases, J lost 3 bases, and 13 bases lay in between. Only in-frame clones appear in the TCRdb table, and some are missing; sequencing was by immunoSEQ multiplex PCR. The sample consists of around 33,000 clones, roughly 93% of them appearing once. Time point meaning: new active TB diagnosis, blood taken before or within 7 days of starting treatment. Unsorted cryopreserved PBMC were sequenced, averaging about 92,000 T cells per clinical donor. This receptor was obtained from an adult with tuberculosis. This specimen was PBMCs, taken at tuberculosis diagnosis. The rearrangement links TRBV7-9 to TRBJ2-2; D unresolved. CDR3 bases: TGTGCCAGCAGCCCGTGGGTCGGAGACACCGGGGAGCTGTTTTTT. This codes for CASSPWVGDTGELFF.